This TCR beta chain was profiled in a study of shared clonotypes between healthy human individuals. General study results and limits: Incomplete sequencing of sorted subsets was indicated by rarefaction despite large depth.

TCRdb keeps only in-frame clones here, not all; method: immunoSEQ multiplex PCR. The data show millions of clones, just under 95% seen once. There are 12 residues in the CDR3. In germline, CDR1 is SGHNT, CDR2 YYREEE (reference sequence). Trimming removed 6 bases from V and 3 bases from J, with 4 bases in between. CD8 cells regarded as naive lacked CD45RO, were positively chosen for CCR7, and omitted terminally differentiated effector memory CD45RA+ cells. Among the donors, all were Caucasian adults who lived in Nashville, Tennessee. Comments on this clone: Its specificity is not known.

The TCR sequence derives from a man between 18 and 35 years old in good health. Sequencing input: naive CD8+ T cells sorted from blood. The chain recombines TRBV5-4 with TRBJ2-6, with D unresolved. The DNA of the CDR3 is TGTGCCAGCAACGGTGGGGCCAACGTCCTGACTTTC. Translating it yields CASNGGANVLTF.